Presented here are 10 T cell receptor beta chains from one specimen sequenced in a study of T cell responses to AZD1222 COVID-19 vaccine. Sequenced by immunoSEQ multiplex PCR; TCRdb stores in-frame clones only, minus some. The data contain roughly 120,000 clones, 90% of them seen just once; the ten biggest clones take up just over 4%. The sequencing here drew on peripheral blood, taken 28 days after the second dose of the MenACWY control vaccine. Receptors were obtained from an adult who received the MenACWY meningococcal vaccine as a control.

The gene calls are TRBV19 and TRBJ2-5; no clear D. This CDR3 is built from 16 residues. V was cut by 2 bases and J by 0 bases, with 13 bases left in between. Germline V CDR1 and CDR2: LNHDA, SQIVND (reference sequence). The CDR3 DNA follows: TGTGCCAGTAGTATACAGGTCGTGGGAAACCAAGAGACCCAGTACTTC. Its protein is CASSIQVVGNQETQYF.

The rearrangement joins TRBV6-5 to TRBJ2-1, with 11 bases that match TRBD1. Germline CDR1 reads MNHEY; CDR2 reads SVGAGI. The V and J ends lost 5 bases and 6 bases, in that order; junction bases with no gene match: 3. The CDR3 length is 14 residues. The CDR3 DNA reads TGTGCCAGCAGTCGGGACAGGGGGTTCAATGAGCAGTTCTTC. This sequence encodes CASSRDRGFNEQFF.

The chain uses TRBV5-1 and TRBJ2-4; no firm D call. The CDR3 covers 16 residues. The germline V gene encodes CDR1 SGHRS and CDR2 YFSETQ. Trimming took off 1 base at V and 0 bases at J, with 11 bases between the two ends. CDR3 sequence reads: CASSLRPELAKNIQYF. CDR3 nucleotides: TGCGCCAGCAGCTTGAGGCCCGAGTTAGCCAAAAACATTCAGTACTTC.

The V and J genes are TRBV19 and TRBJ2-3; 7 positions match TRBD1. Germline CDR1 reads LNHDA; CDR2 reads SQIVND (reference sequence). CDR3 length: 13 residues. The ends lost 7 bases at V and 2 bases at J; junction bases unmatched: 3. The CDR3 sequence: CASTGTATDTQYF. The CDR3 nucleotides are TGTGCCAGTACTGGGACAGCCACAGATACGCAGTATTTT.

V usage is TRBV7-8 and J usage is TRBJ2-1; TRBD2 agrees at 9 bases. The germline V gene encodes CDR1 SGHVS and CDR2 FQNEAQ. CDR3 length: 18 amino acids. Unmatched junction bases numbered 11, after V lost 5 bases and J lost 0 bases. The CDR3: CASSPRPLAGASYNEQFF. CDR3 sequence (DNA): TGTGCCAGCAGCCCCAGGCCACTAGCGGGTGCCTCCTACAATGAGCAGTTCTTC.

This chain links TRBV7-6 with TRBJ2-1, with D tentatively TRBD1 (6 bases). Germline-derived CDR1 and CDR2 are SGHVS and FNYEAQ. With 0 bases removed from V and 0 bases from J, the gap between germline ends came to 12 bases. The CDR3 contains 17 residues. The CDR3 region is CASSLARRTASYNEQFF. CDR3 bases: TGTGCCAGCAGCTTAGCAAGGAGGACAGCCTCCTACAATGAGCAGTTCTTC. Looking up the rest from reference TRBV7-6 and TRBJ2-1 gives the full variable domain: GAGVSQSPRYKVTKRGQDVALRCDPISGHVSLYWYRQALGQGPEFLTYFNYEAQQDKSGLPNDRFSAERPEGSISTLTIQRTEQRDSAMYRCASSLARRTASYNEQFFGPGTRLTVL.

This chain links TRBV3-1 (or the pseudogene TRBV3-2) with TRBJ2-1; 11 bases fit TRBD2. The V and J ends lost 3 bases and 7 bases, in that order; junction bases with no gene match: 8. There are 16 residues in the CDR3. Looked up from germline, CDR1 is LGHDT and CDR2 is YNNKEL (reference sequence). This chain's CDR3 is CASSHSTSGRGNEQFF. In DNA form, the CDR3 reads TGTGCCAGCAGCCATTCTACTAGCGGGAGAGGTAATGAGCAGTTCTTC.

This chain uses TRBV7-2 with TRBJ2-5, with 7 bases matching TRBD1. CDR3 length: 14 amino acids. Germline V gene lookup returns CDR1 SGHTA and CDR2 FQGNSA. V lost 1 base and J lost 8; bases outside the gene matches: 7. CDR3 coding DNA: TGTGCCAGCAGCTTAGGGCTGACAGGGCACACCCAGTACTTC. Translation: CASSLGLTGHTQYF.

There are a few counts of this clone. The chain joins TRBV5-5 to TRBJ2-3; D is possibly TRBD2 (6 bases). V lost 0 bases to trimming and J lost 2 bases, with 10 bases between them. CDR3 size: 15 residues. Germline V gene lookup returns CDR1 SGHKS and CDR2 YYEKEE (reference sequence). The DNA of the CDR3 is TGTGCCAGCAGCTTGGCCACGGGGGTCACAGATACGCAGTATTTT. Protein sequence: CASSLATGVTDTQYF.

This clone was seen only once. The V gene is TRBV7-9, the J gene TRBJ2-5; TRBD1 matches at 9 bases. CDR3 length equals 15 residues. CDR1 and CDR2 from the germline V gene are SEHNR and FQNEAQ (reference sequence). Germline trimming cut 2 bases from V and 4 bases from J; bases unmatched to any gene: 5. CDR3 amino acids: CASSLIDRGRETQYF. In DNA form, the CDR3 reads TGTGCCAGCAGCTTAATCGACAGGGGGAGAGAGACCCAGTACTTC.